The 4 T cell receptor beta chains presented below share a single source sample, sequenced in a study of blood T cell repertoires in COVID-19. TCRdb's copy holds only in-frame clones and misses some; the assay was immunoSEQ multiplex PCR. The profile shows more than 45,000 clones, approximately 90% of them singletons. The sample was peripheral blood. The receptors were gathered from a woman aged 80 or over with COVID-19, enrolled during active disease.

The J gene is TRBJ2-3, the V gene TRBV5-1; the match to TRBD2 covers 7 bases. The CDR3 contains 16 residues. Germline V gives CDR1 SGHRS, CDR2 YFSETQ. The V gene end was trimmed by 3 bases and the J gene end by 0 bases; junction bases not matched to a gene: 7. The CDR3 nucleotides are TGCGCCAGCAGCTGGGGGAGGGCCCAGAGCACAGATACGCAGTATTTT. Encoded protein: CASSWGRAQSTDTQYF.

The CDR3 region is CASRAGNTGELFF. The CDR3 bases are TGCGCCAGCAGGGCAGGGAACACCGGGGAGCTGTTTTTT. The rearrangement uses TRBV5-1 and TRBJ2-2; D call uncertain. V was shortened by 5 bases and J by 1 base, with 6 bases between the two germline ends. The CDR3 contains 13 residues. Looked up from germline, CDR1 is SGHRS and CDR2 is YFSETQ.

CDR3 DNA: TGCAGCGTTGATCGCGGGACTAGCGGGGGGGAGACCCAGTACTTC. Amino acids: CSVDRGTSGGETQYF. The gene calls are TRBV29-1 and TRBJ2-5; TRBD2 agrees at 15 bases. The germline V gene has CDR1 SQVTM and CDR2 ANQGSEA. V gave up 3 bases and J gave up 5 bases; unmatched junction bases: 4. CDR3 length equals 15 residues. Supplemented by reference TRBV29-1 and TRBJ2-5, the full variable domain reads SAVISQKPSRDICQRGTSLTIQCQVDSQVTMMFWYRQQPGQSLTLIATANQGSEATYESGFVIDKFPISRPNLTFSTLTVSNMSPEDSSIYLCSVDRGTSGGETQYFGPGTRLLVL.

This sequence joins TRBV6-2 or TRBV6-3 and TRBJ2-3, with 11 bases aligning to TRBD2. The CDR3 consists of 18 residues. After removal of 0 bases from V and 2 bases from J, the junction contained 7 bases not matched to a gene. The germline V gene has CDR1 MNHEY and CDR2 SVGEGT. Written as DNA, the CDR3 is TGTGCCAGCAGTTACTCTCCACTAGCGGGGGTGCTCACAGATACGCAGTATTTT. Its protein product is CASSYSPLAGVLTDTQYF.